This T cell receptor beta chain was obtained from a study of blood T cell repertoires in COVID-19. Study as a whole: PBMCs, B-cell-depleted T cells, or T cells were the source of the cDNA or gDNA that made up the material.

As processed by the authors: Counts of nucleated cells, estimated from reference gene primer amplification, were obtained. The data were produced by immunoSEQ multiplex PCR, yet TCRdb's version contains in-frame clones alone and is incomplete. V and J calls and clone size are given by that table; D and trimming were obtained from the DNA. The sample shows fewer than 300,000 clones, 84% of them seen only once. Germline CDR1 and CDR2: KGHDR and SFDVKD. The CDR3 loop spans 13 amino acids. With V trimmed by 2 bases and J by 12 bases, 3 bases remained unmatched. Material for sequencing was peripheral blood. The V call is TRBV24-1, the J call TRBJ2-1; 10 bases align to TRBD1. This sequence originates from a human donor in a cohort sampled during active COVID-19. In DNA form, the CDR3 reads TGTGCCACCAGTGATTCCTGGACAGGGGGGCAGTTCTTC. The encoded protein is CATSDSWTGGQFF.